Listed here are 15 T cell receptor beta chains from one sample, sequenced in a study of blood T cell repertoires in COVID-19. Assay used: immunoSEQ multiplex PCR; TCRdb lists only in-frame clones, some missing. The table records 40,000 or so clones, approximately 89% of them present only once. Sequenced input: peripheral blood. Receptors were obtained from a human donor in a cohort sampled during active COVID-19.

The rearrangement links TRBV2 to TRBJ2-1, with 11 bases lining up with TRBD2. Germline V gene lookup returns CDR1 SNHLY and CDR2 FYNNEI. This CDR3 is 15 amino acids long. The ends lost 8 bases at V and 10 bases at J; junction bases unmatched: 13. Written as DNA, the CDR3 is TGTGCCAGCTCTCCGAACGGGCTAGCGGGAGGCGAGCAGTTCTTC. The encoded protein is CASSPNGLAGGEQFF.

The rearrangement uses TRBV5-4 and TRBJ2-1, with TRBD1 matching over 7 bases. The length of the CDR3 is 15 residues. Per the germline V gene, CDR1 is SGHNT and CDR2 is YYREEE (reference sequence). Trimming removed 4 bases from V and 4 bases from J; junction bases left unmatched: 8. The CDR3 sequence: CASSSRDRGYNEQFF. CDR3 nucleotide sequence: TGTGCCAGCAGCAGCCGGGACAGAGGATACAATGAGCAGTTCTTC.

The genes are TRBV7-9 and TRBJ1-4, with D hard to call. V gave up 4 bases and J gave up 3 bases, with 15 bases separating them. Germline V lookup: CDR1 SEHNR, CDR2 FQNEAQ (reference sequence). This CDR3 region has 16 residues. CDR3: CASSSPPGRANEKLFF. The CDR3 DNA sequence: TGTGCCAGCAGCTCCCCTCCGGGAAGGGCTAATGAAAAACTGTTTTTT.

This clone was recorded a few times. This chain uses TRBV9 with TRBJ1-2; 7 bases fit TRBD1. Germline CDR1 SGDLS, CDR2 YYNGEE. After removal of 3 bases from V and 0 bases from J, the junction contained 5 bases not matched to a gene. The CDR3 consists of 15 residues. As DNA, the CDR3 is TGTGCCAGCAGCGGACAGGGCCAAGCTAACTATGGCTACACCTTC. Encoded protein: CASSGQGQANYGYTF.

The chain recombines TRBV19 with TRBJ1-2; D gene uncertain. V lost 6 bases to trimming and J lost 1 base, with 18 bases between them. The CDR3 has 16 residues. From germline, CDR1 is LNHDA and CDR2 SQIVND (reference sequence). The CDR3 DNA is TGTGCCAGTAGATCGGGTCGGGTCGACGTTAACTATGGCTACACCTTC. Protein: CASRSGRVDVNYGYTF. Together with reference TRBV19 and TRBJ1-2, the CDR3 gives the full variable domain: DGGITQSPKYLFRKEGQNVTLSCEQNLNHDAMYWYRQDPGQGLRLIYYSQIVNDFQKGDIAEGYSVSREKKESFPLTVTSAQKNPTAFYLCASRSGRVDVNYGYTFGSGTRLTVV.

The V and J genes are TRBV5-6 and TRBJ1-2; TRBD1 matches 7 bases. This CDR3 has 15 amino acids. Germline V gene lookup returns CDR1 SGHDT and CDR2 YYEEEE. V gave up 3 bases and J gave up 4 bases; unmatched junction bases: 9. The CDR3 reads CASSSRGALSYGYTF. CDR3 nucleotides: TGTGCCAGCAGCTCCAGGGGGGCGCTTAGCTATGGCTACACCTTC. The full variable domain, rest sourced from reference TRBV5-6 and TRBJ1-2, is DAGVTQSPTHLIKTRGQQVTLRCSPKSGHDTVSWYQQALGQGPQFIFQYYEEEERQRGNFPDRFSGHQFPNYSSELNVNALLLGDSALYLCASSSRGALSYGYTFGSGTRLTVV.

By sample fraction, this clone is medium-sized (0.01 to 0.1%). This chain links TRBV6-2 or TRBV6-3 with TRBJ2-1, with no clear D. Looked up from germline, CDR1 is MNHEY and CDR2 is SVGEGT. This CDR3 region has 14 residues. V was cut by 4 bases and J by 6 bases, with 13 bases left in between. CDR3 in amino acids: CASSFDSSPNEQFF. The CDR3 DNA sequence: TGTGCCAGCAGTTTTGACTCTTCTCCCAATGAGCAGTTCTTC.

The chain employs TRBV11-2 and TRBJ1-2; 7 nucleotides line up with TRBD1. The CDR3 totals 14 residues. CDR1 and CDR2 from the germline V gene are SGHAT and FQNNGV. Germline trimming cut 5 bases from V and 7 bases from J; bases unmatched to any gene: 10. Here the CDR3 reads CASSPGTDLRGYTF. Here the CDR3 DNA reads TGTGCCAGCAGCCCCGGGACAGACCTTCGTGGCTACACCTTC.

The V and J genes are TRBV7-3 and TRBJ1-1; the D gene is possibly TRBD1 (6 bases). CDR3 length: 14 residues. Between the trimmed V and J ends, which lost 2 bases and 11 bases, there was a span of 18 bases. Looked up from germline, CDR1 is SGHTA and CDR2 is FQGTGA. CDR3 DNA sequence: TGTGCCAGCAGCTTAGTCCCAGGGGCCCGGTGGGCTTTCTTT. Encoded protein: CASSLVPGARWAFF.

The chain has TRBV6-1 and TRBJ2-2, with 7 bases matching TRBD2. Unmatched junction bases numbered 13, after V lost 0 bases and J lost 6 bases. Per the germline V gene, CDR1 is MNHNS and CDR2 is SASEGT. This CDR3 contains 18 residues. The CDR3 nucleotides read TGTGCCAGCAGTGAAGCATATGGGGAGGGTTACATCTCCGGGGAGCTGTTTTTT. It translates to CASSEAYGEGYISGELFF.

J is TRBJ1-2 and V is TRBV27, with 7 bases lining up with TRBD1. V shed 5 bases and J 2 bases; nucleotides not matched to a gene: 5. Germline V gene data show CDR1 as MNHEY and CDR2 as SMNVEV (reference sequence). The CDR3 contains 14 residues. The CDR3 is CASSPDRVNYGYTF. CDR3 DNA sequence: TGTGCCAGCAGTCCCGACAGGGTAAACTATGGCTACACCTTC.

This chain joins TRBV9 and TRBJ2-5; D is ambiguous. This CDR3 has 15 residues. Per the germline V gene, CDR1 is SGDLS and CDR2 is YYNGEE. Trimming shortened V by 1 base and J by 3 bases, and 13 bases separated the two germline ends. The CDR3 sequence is CASSVRRDSEETQYF. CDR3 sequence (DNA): TGTGCCAGCAGCGTACGCAGAGACTCGGAAGAGACCCAGTACTTC.

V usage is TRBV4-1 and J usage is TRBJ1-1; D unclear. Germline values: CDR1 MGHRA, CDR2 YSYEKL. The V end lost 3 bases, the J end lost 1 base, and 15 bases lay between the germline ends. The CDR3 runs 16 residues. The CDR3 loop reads CASSQSTSKTNTEAFF. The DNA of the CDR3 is TGCGCCAGCAGCCAGTCGACTTCGAAGACGAACACTGAAGCTTTCTTT.

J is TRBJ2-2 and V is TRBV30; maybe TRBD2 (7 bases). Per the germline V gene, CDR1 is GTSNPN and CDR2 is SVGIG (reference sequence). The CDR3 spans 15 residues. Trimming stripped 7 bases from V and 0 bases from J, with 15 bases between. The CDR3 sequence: CAFNRGAPNTGELFF. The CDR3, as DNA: TGTGCCTTCAACCGGGGGGCACCGAACACCGGGGAGCTGTTTTTT.

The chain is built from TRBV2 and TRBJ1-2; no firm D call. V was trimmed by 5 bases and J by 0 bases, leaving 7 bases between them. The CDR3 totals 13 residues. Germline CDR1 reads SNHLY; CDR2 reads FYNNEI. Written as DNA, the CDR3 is TGTGCCAGCAGTACGGGAGCTAACTATGGCTACACCTTC. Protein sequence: CASSTGANYGYTF. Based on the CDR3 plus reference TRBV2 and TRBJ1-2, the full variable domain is EPEVTQTPSHQVTQMGQEVILRCVPISNHLYFYWYRQILGQKVEFLVSFYNNEISEKSEIFDDQFSVERPDGSNFTLKIRSTKLEDSAMYFCASSTGANYGYTFGSGTRLTVV.